The 32 T cell receptor beta chains below come from one sample, sequenced in a study of T cell responses to AZD1222 COVID-19 vaccine listed by TCRdb under 2021. Library method: the immunoSEQ multiplex PCR assay. TCRdb mirrors the immuneACCESS table, restricted to in-frame sequences. Some clones are absent from its copies; in checked studies, under half trace to an unresolved V gene, and the reason for the others is unknown. Across this sample there are 130,000 or so clones, with approximately 85% seen only once. 4.5% to 6.5% of the sample is taken by the ten largest. The intended sense of this specimen's time point label: about 28 days (+/-7) after the second vaccine dose. The source was peripheral blood, collected 28 days after the second AZD1222 dose. Every receptor here comes from an adult who received the AZD1222 COVID-19 vaccine.

This sequence joins TRBV6-4 and TRBJ2-1; D assignment may be TRBD1 or TRBD2 (7 bases each). V lost 6 bases to trimming and J lost 9 bases, with 12 bases between them. The germline CDR1 and CDR2 sequences are MRHNA and SNTAGT. The CDR3 length is 12 residues. CDR3 coding DNA: TGTGCCAGCAGCGACAGGGAGGGTGAGCAGTTCTTC. This sequence encodes CASSDREGEQFF.

The J gene is TRBJ2-1, the V gene TRBV19; D not resolved. Trimming cost V 3 bases and J 4 bases, with 13 bases left between them. Germline CDR1 reads LNHDA; CDR2 reads SQIVND (reference sequence). The CDR3 spans 15 residues. In nucleotides, the CDR3 is TGTGCCAGTAGTATCAGCATAGAAGGATACAATGAGCAGTTCTTC. As protein: CASSISIEGYNEQFF.

CDR3 loop: CASSTDSYSYEQYF. The CDR3 region has the DNA TGTGCCAGCAGTACCGACAGTTACTCCTACGAGCAGTACTTC. The chain recombines TRBV6-5 with TRBJ2-7; TRBD1 might be the D (5 bases). The CDR3 runs 14 residues. CDR1 is MNHEY, CDR2 SVGAGI, per germline. The V end was cut by 5 bases, the J end by 0 bases, with 11 bases between.

J is TRBJ2-5 and V is TRBV7-9; 10 bases are shared with TRBD1. V lost 2 bases and J lost 1; bases outside the gene matches: 4. CDR1 is SEHNR, CDR2 FQNEAQ, per germline (reference sequence). The CDR3 spans 16 residues. The CDR3 is CASSLRRDRGQETQYF. CDR3 coding DNA: TGTGCCAGCAGCTTACGCCGGGACAGGGGCCAAGAGACCCAGTACTTC.

This clone was seen a single time. The chain combines TRBV18 with TRBJ1-1; D is undetermined. Germline loops: CDR1 KGHSH, CDR2 LQKENI. The CDR3 is 14 amino acids. V gave up 1 base and J gave up 5 bases, with 11 bases separating them. Here the CDR3 reads CASSPRPLGTEAFF. The CDR3 nucleotides read TGTGCCAGCTCACCACGGCCGCTGGGGACTGAAGCTTTCTTT.

The chain is built from TRBV10-3 and TRBJ1-3, with D possibly being TRBD1 (6 bases). This CDR3 has 14 residues. Trimming cost V 0 bases and J 7 bases, with 10 bases left between them. CDR1 ENHRY and CDR2 SYGVKD come from the germline V gene. For the CDR3, the DNA is TGTGCCATCAGTGAGTCAGCAGGGGTGAACACCATATATTTT. Translation: CAISESAGVNTIYF.

V gene TRBV27 combines with J gene TRBJ2-7; D tentatively fits TRBD1 or TRBD2 (5 bases each). The V and J ends lost 6 bases and 3 bases respectively, with 18 bases between them. This CDR3 has 15 amino acids. The germline gives CDR1 MNHEY, CDR2 SMNVEV (reference sequence). In DNA form, the CDR3 reads TGTGCCAGCAGCCCCAGGGCAGAGGGTCGCTACGAGCAGTACTTC. This gives the protein CASSPRAEGRYEQYF.

This chain's CDR3 is CASSPNAPANTEAFF. In DNA form, the CDR3 reads TGCGCCAGCAGCCCGAACGCTCCGGCGAACACTGAAGCTTTCTTT. The chain is built from TRBV5-1 and TRBJ1-1; D remains unclear. The CDR3 consists of 15 residues. Germline CDR1 SGHRS, CDR2 YFSETQ. Between the trimmed V and J ends, which lost 4 bases and 1 base, there was a span of 14 bases.

The chain links TRBV27 to TRBJ2-1, with D perhaps assigned TRBD1 or TRBD2 (5 bases each). The length of the CDR3 is 15 residues. CDR1 and CDR2 (germline): MNHEY, SMNVEV (reference sequence). Trimming removed 1 base from V and 4 bases from J, with 11 bases in between. The CDR3 coding sequence is TGTGCCAGCAGTTTATTGGGGACCCAATACAATGAGCAGTTCTTC. Its protein product is CASSLLGTQYNEQFF.

This chain joins TRBV19 and TRBJ2-1; 15 bases agree with TRBD2. With 8 bases clipped from V and 4 bases from J, the junction kept 0 bases outside the gene matches. This CDR3 has 14 residues. Germline loops: CDR1 LNHDA, CDR2 SQIVND (reference sequence). DNA of the CDR3: TGTGCCAGTGGACTAGCGGGGGGGTACAATGAGCAGTTCTTC. Its protein is CASGLAGGYNEQFF.

This clone was found once. V usage is TRBV11-2 and J usage is TRBJ1-4, with D maybe TRBD1 (5 bases). The CDR3 is made up of 14 amino acids. Germline CDR1 SGHAT, CDR2 FQNNGV. Trimming removed 5 bases at V and 4 bases at J, with 11 bases between. This CDR3 reads CASSLGGNNEKLFF. The CDR3 DNA sequence: TGTGCCAGCAGCCTCGGGGGGAATAATGAAAAACTGTTTTTT.

This chain joins TRBV7-9 and TRBJ2-1; the D gene is possibly TRBD2 (5 bases). There are 17 residues in the CDR3. CDR1 SEHNR and CDR2 FQNEAQ come from the germline V gene (reference sequence). Trimming removed 5 bases from V and 1 base from J, with 18 bases in between. The CDR3 region has the DNA TGTGCCAGCAGCCCTAAAACTAGTGGTTGGTCCTACAATGAGCAGTTCTTC. Its protein is CASSPKTSGWSYNEQFF.

This clone was counted between two and nine times. This chain uses TRBV19 with TRBJ2-2; the match to TRBD1 covers 12 bases. Per germline, CDR1 LNHDA and CDR2 SQIVND (reference sequence). J lost 6 bases, V lost 4 bases, and 6 bases had no gene match. CDR3 length equals 16 residues. CDR3 coding DNA: TGTGCCAGTAGTACCTACCGGGACAGGGGGCCCGGGGAGCTGTTTTTT. Translating gives CASSTYRDRGPGELFF.

The chain has TRBV7-2 and TRBJ1-6; no definite D call. The CDR3 covers 15 residues. Trimming cost V 5 bases and J 9 bases, with 17 bases left between them. Per germline, CDR1 SGHTA and CDR2 FQGNSA. The CDR3 coding sequence is TGTGCCAGCAGCCCCTCAGCGGGAGAAGGTTCACCCCTCCACTTT. Its protein product is CASSPSAGEGSPLHF. The full variable domain, with the rest looked up from reference TRBV7-2 and TRBJ1-6, is GAGVSQSPSNKVTEKGKDVELRCDPISGHTALYWYRQSLGQGLEFLIYFQGNSAPDKSGLPSDRFSAERTGGSVSTLTIQRTQQEDSAVYLCASSPSAGEGSPLHFGNGTRLTVT.

This clone was detected once. The chain combines TRBV5-6 with TRBJ1-1, with TRBD1 matching over 7 bases. This CDR3 is 14 amino acids long. Germline V gene sequence: CDR1 SGHDT, CDR2 YYEEEE. The trim removed 4 bases at V and 4 bases at J, leaving 7 bases unmatched. The CDR3 protein is CASSRQGEATEAFF. As DNA, the CDR3 is TGTGCCAGCAGCAGACAGGGCGAGGCCACTGAAGCTTTCTTT.

The gene calls are TRBV6-1 and TRBJ2-5; 9 bases line up with TRBD2. Unmatched junction bases numbered 6, after V lost 0 bases and J lost 4 bases. Germline V lookup: CDR1 MNHNS, CDR2 SASEGT. The CDR3 spans 16 residues. CDR3 sequence (DNA): TGTGCCAGCAGTGAAGCCTTAGCGGGAGTGGGAGAGACCCAGTACTTC. It yields the protein CASSEALAGVGETQYF.

The J gene is TRBJ1-3, the V gene TRBV2; 7 bases agree with TRBD1. The CDR3 sequence is 12 residues long. V shed 8 bases and J 3 bases; nucleotides not matched to a gene: 1. Germline CDR1 SNHLY, CDR2 FYNNEI. The CDR3 DNA reads as TGTGCCAGCCGGGACAGTGGAAACACCATATATTTT. Encoded protein: CASRDSGNTIYF.

The chain recombines TRBV4-3 with TRBJ1-2; 10 bases are shared with TRBD1. The CDR3 length is 15 residues. Germline V lookup: CDR1 LGHNA, CDR2 YSLEER. Trimming cost V 0 bases and J 6 bases; bases outside gene matches: 4. This CDR3 reads CASSQDGDRGNGYTF. CDR3 in DNA: TGCGCCAGCAGCCAAGATGGGGACAGGGGCAATGGCTACACCTTC.

The chain combines TRBV27 with TRBJ2-3; D uncertain. There are 16 residues in the CDR3. Per the germline V gene, CDR1 is MNHEY and CDR2 is SMNVEV (reference sequence). The V end lost 2 bases, the J end lost 2 bases, and 14 bases lay between the germline ends. The CDR3 region has the DNA TGTGCCAGCAGTTTAGAGTCTGATCCTATCACAGATACGCAGTATTTT. Translating it yields CASSLESDPITDTQYF.

This chain connects TRBV5-1 to TRBJ2-1; 8 nucleotides line up with TRBD2. This CDR3 has 13 residues. V shed 7 bases and J 7 bases; nucleotides not matched to a gene: 7. Germline lookup yields CDR1 SGHRS and CDR2 YFSETQ. CDR3 DNA sequence: TGCGCCAGCCGGACTAGCTACGGAAATGAGCAGTTCTTC. Amino acid sequence: CASRTSYGNEQFF. The full variable domain, with the rest looked up from reference TRBV5-1 and TRBJ2-1, is KAGVTQTPRYLIKTRGQQVTLSCSPISGHRSVSWYQQTPGQGLQFLFEYFSETQRNKGNFPGRFSGRQFSNSRSEMNVSTLELGDSALYLCASRTSYGNEQFFGPGTRLTVL.

The chain uses TRBV19 and TRBJ2-7; 9 bases map to TRBD1. This CDR3 region has 16 residues. Germline V gives CDR1 LNHDA, CDR2 SQIVND (reference sequence). V lost 5 bases, J lost 5 bases, and 13 bases stayed unmatched. CDR3 loop: CASSPGTGTGKDEQYF. The CDR3 DNA reads as TGTGCCAGTAGTCCAGGGACAGGGACCGGGAAGGACGAGCAGTACTTC.

This clone was observed a few times. The chain links TRBV29-1 to TRBJ1-2; TRBD1 matches at 9 bases. The CDR3 loop spans 12 amino acids. With 7 bases clipped from V and 6 bases from J, the junction kept 6 bases outside the gene matches. Germline assignment: CDR1 SQVTM and CDR2 ANQGSEA. As DNA, the CDR3 is TGCAGCGCATCTGACAGGGGGGATGGCTACACCTTC. Amino acids: CSASDRGDGYTF. Drawing the rest from reference TRBV29-1 and TRBJ1-2, the complete variable domain is SAVISQKPSRDICQRGTSLTIQCQVDSQVTMMFWYRQQPGQSLTLIATANQGSEATYESGFVIDKFPISRPNLTFSTLTVSNMSPEDSSIYLCSASDRGDGYTFGSGTRLTVV.

The CDR3, as DNA: TGTGCCAGCAGTTACTCGGTTCTTCCGAGGAGCAATCAGCCCCAGCATTTT. Translated: CASSYSVLPRSNQPQHF. This rearrangement joins TRBV6-2 or TRBV6-3 to TRBJ1-5; D is uncertain. CDR3 length: 17 amino acids. The germline CDR1 and CDR2 sequences are MNHEY and SVGEGT. V lost 0 bases and J 1 base, leaving 13 bases between the germline ends.

CDR3 nucleotide sequence: TGTGCCAGCAGTCTTGGGACAGGCTCCGGAGATACGCAGTATTTT. This sequence encodes CASSLGTGSGDTQYF. The chain employs TRBV7-9 and TRBJ2-3; 8 bases are a match to TRBD1. From germline, CDR1 is SEHNR and CDR2 FQNEAQ (reference sequence). V trimming: 6 bases; J trimming: 5 bases; junction bases outside the gene matches: 10. This CDR3 is built from 15 residues.

The chain carries TRBV28 and TRBJ1-3, with 8 bases that match TRBD1. V trimming: 7 bases; J trimming: 7 bases; junction bases outside the gene matches: 3. This CDR3 comprises 12 residues. CDR1 is MDHEN and CDR2 is SYDVKM in the germline V gene. CDR3 coding DNA: TGTGCCAGCAACCGACAGGGGAACACCATATATTTT. This gives the protein CASNRQGNTIYF.

The rearrangement links TRBV29-1 to TRBJ2-6; D perhaps matches TRBD1 (5 bases). This CDR3 has 15 amino acids. Trimming removed 5 bases from V and 3 bases from J, with 14 bases in between. Germline CDR1 SQVTM, CDR2 ANQGSEA. CDR3 DNA sequence: TGCAGCGTTTTAGGGCAGGGTCTTGGGGCCAACGTCCTGACTTTC. It translates to CSVLGQGLGANVLTF.

Of note for this clone: Other DNA variants within this sample encode the same CDR3. The chain links TRBV7-9 to TRBJ2-7, with a weak D call TRBD1 (5 bases). The germline V gene has CDR1 SEHNR and CDR2 FQNEAQ (reference sequence). The CDR3 has 14 amino acids. With 5 bases removed from V and 2 bases from J, the gap between germline ends came to 13 bases. The CDR3 region is CASSPRVSTYEQYF. The CDR3 DNA sequence: TGTGCCAGCAGCCCCAGGGTTTCGACCTACGAGCAGTACTTC.

The V and J genes are TRBV18 and TRBJ1-1; TRBD1 agrees at 7 bases. The length of the CDR3 is 15 residues. Germline V gene sequence: CDR1 KGHSH, CDR2 LQKENI. With 3 bases clipped from V and 4 bases from J, the junction kept 8 bases outside the gene matches. CDR3 bases: TGTGCCAGCTCACCCACCCGGGACAGTGGCACTGAAGCTTTCTTT. This translates into CASSPTRDSGTEAFF.

V gene TRBV28 combines with J gene TRBJ2-7, with 7 bases aligning to TRBD1. Germline assignment: CDR1 MDHEN and CDR2 SYDVKM. The V gene end was trimmed by 6 bases and the J gene end by 5 bases; junction bases not matched to a gene: 4. The CDR3 has 12 amino acids. The DNA for the CDR3 is TGTGCCAGCAGGGACGACAGGGACGAGCAGTACTTC. It translates to CASRDDRDEQYF.

The V gene is TRBV18, the J gene TRBJ2-1; D unresolved. The CDR3 extends over 11 amino acids. Trimming removed 2 bases at V and 8 bases at J, with 4 bases between. The germline gives CDR1 KGHSH, CDR2 LQKENI. The CDR3 DNA is TGTGCCAGCTCACCAGGGGATGAGCAGTTCTTC. Translation gives CASSPGDEQFF.

J is TRBJ2-6 and V is TRBV7-9, with D perhaps assigned TRBD1 or TRBD2 (5 bases each). CDR1 SEHNR and CDR2 FQNEAQ come from the germline V gene (reference sequence). The V end was cut by 3 bases, the J end by 0 bases, with 9 bases between. This CDR3 comprises 16 residues. The CDR3 bases are TGTGCCAGCAGCTTGGGACGGGGCTCTGGGGCCAACGTCCTGACTTTC. Encoded protein: CASSLGRGSGANVLTF.

This chain links TRBV24-1 with TRBJ2-5; maybe TRBD1 (6 bases). Trimming left V 3 bases short and J 2 bases short, with 12 bases between. Germline values: CDR1 KGHDR, CDR2 SFDVKD. This CDR3 has 15 residues. CDR3 bases: TGTGCCACCAGTGATCACCCGGACAGACAAGAGACCCAGTACTTC. Translation: CATSDHPDRQETQYF.